This T cell receptor (beta chain) was profiled in a study of OX40 agonist ivuxolimab in advanced cancers. Across the study: One hepatocellular carcinoma and two cutaneous melanoma patients partially responded. Study-wide findings and caveats: Mean expanded clone counts were higher in CD8+ than CD4+ T cells. CD4+ and CD8+ blood T cells expanded clonally by week 6 at 0.1 to 3.0 mg/kg.

The V end was cut by 5 bases, the J end by 5 bases, with 12 bases between. CDR1 SGHTA and CDR2 FQGNSA come from the germline V gene. The CDR3 is made up of 13 amino acids. Generated by immunoSEQ multiplex PCR, the TCRdb table keeps only in-frame clones and is missing some. Among about 85,000 clones listed, around 86% were seen once. To note about this clone: Its cognate antigen is unknown.

The genes are TRBV7-2 and TRBJ2-5; no firm D call. The receptor's source is an adult with an advanced solid tumor such as melanoma, head and neck, liver or kidney cancer. The sample here was CD4+ or CD8+ T cells sorted from blood, taken in a trial of the OX40 agonist ivuxolimab. CDR3 region: CASSPLTLETQYF. In nucleotides, the CDR3 is TGTGCCAGCAGCCCCCTGACTTTGGAGACCCAGTACTTC. The full variable domain, its missing parts supplied by reference TRBV7-2 and TRBJ2-5, is GAGVSQSPSNKVTEKGKDVELRCDPISGHTALYWYRQSLGQGLEFLIYFQGNSAPDKSGLPSDRFSAERTGGSVSTLTIQRTQQEDSAVYLCASSPLTLETQYFGPGTRLLVL.